This T cell receptor (beta chain) emerged from a study of brain T cells in children with intractable seizures. Findings and limits, study-wide: Pre-surgery blood may have been undersampled, hiding some clones. Viral specificity was inferred only from CDR3 similarity; HCMV serostatus was unknown.

Sequencing was limited to surgery cases with top T cell transcript signatures in brain tissue. Pre-surgery treatment included at least one anti-epileptic drug. Note on this clone: Its antigen is still unknown.

Germline V gene data show CDR1 as MGHRA and CDR2 as YSYEKL. Unmatched junction bases numbered 7, after V lost 3 bases and J lost 6 bases. This CDR3 contains 16 residues. Sequenced by immunoSEQ multiplex PCR; TCRdb stores in-frame clones only, minus some. The sample contains about 120,000 clones, 90% to 95% of which appear only once. This sequence joins TRBV4-1 and TRBJ2-1; 11 nucleotides agree with TRBD2. The starting material was peripheral blood, obtained at surgery. The clonotype comes from a boy under two years old with hemimegalencephaly and intractable seizures. The chain's CDR3 is CASSHLRLAGTNEQFF. CDR3 DNA sequence: TGCGCCAGCAGCCACCTTAGACTAGCGGGAACCAATGAGCAGTTCTTC.